These 11 T cell receptor beta chains came from one sample sequenced in a study of blood T cells in healthy people across ages. The second PCR ran roughly 6 to 11 cycles with a sample-barcoded 5' primer and J-beta primers. MiXCR was run by TCRdb on the 5' RACE reads, yielding one entry per CDR3 protein. The table shows about 780,000 distinct CDR3 sequences, with approximately 65% occurring only once. The sample was blood. The receptors derive from a man aged 25-45 years in good health.

This chain uses TRBV20-1 with TRBJ2-3, with 11 bases fitting TRBD2. Trimming at V came to 5 bases and at J to 3 bases, leaving 4 bases not matched to a gene. Germline assignment: CDR1 DFQATT and CDR2 SNEGSKA (reference sequence). The CDR3 loop spans 14 amino acids. CDR3 in DNA: TGCAGTGCTTTACTAGCGGGGGCTACAGATACGCAGTATTTT. Translating gives CSALLAGATDTQYF.

This chain joins TRBV29-1 and TRBJ2-6; D is possibly TRBD1 (6 bases). This CDR3 contains 15 residues. From germline, CDR1 is SQVTM and CDR2 ANQGSEA. The V end lost 6 bases, the J end lost 1 base, and 13 bases lay between the germline ends. CDR3 sequence: CSVAATGSGANVLTF. For the CDR3, the DNA is TGCAGCGTCGCAGCTACAGGGTCTGGGGCCAACGTCCTGACTTTC.

This clonotype was counted a few times. The V gene is TRBV29-1, the J gene TRBJ2-5, with D tentatively TRBD1 (6 bases). This CDR3 is built from 13 residues. V was trimmed by 8 bases and J by 1 base, leaving 14 bases between them. Germline V gives CDR1 SQVTM, CDR2 ANQGSEA. The CDR3 DNA sequence: TGCAGCTTACGGACAGATACCCAAGAGACCCAGTACTTC. It encodes CSLRTDTQETQYF.

The chain is built from TRBV2 and TRBJ1-1; no definite D call. V was clipped by 4 bases and J by 6 bases, with 15 bases between them. The CDR3 is 14 amino acids. In germline, CDR1 is SNHLY, CDR2 FYNNEI. Here the CDR3 DNA reads TGTGCCAGCAGTGTTCGTCCCCTCGCCGCTGAAGCTTTCTTT. It yields the protein CASSVRPLAAEAFF.

J is TRBJ1-1 and V is TRBV7-2; maybe TRBD1 (5 bases). Germline V CDR1 and CDR2: SGHTA, FQGNSA. Trimming took off 5 bases at V and 4 bases at J, with 20 bases between the two ends. CDR3 length equals 16 residues. CDR3 region: CASSPRRGGRSTEAFF. The CDR3 DNA sequence: TGTGCCAGCAGCCCGCGGCGCGGGGGTCGCTCCACTGAAGCTTTCTTT.

This clonotype has only a few counts. This chain uses TRBV12-3 or TRBV12-4 with TRBJ2-7; D is perhaps TRBD1 (5 bases). The CDR3 contains 13 residues. Deletions cut 6 bases from V and 0 bases from J, with 9 bases between. In DNA form, the CDR3 reads TGTGCCAGCAGCAAACAGGACTCCTACGAGCAGTACTTC. This sequence encodes CASSKQDSYEQYF.

This clonotype was picked up a small number of times. The chain links TRBV27 to TRBJ2-1; D not certain. CDR1 MNHEY and CDR2 SMNVEV come from the germline V gene (reference sequence). CDR3 length equals 13 residues. V lost 3 bases and J 9 bases, leaving 12 bases between the germline ends. The CDR3 sequence: CASSLANWGEQFF. DNA for the CDR3: TGTGCCAGCAGTTTGGCCAACTGGGGTGAGCAGTTCTTC.

This clonotype was observed a handful of times. V is TRBV6-2 or TRBV6-3 and J is TRBJ2-1; TRBD2 aligns across 13 bases. V was clipped by 8 bases and J by 6 bases; unmatched bases: 13. The CDR3 runs 17 residues. Germline CDR1 reads MNHEY; CDR2 reads SVGEGT. The CDR3 bases are TGTGCCAGCCGGGACGGGACTAGCGGGGTAAGGGGCAATGAGCAGTTCTTC. It yields the protein CASRDGTSGVRGNEQFF.

This rearrangement joins TRBV21-1 to TRBJ1-4. TRBV21-1 is a pseudogene. This CDR3 contains 15 residues. The CDR3 region has the DNA TGTGCCAGCAGCAAAGCTGCAAACACTAATGAAAAACTGTTTTTT. Translation: CASSKAANTNEKLFF.

The sample holds one count of this clonotype. V gene TRBV25-1 combines with J gene TRBJ2-7; D unclear. The CDR3 loop spans 13 amino acids. Germline V gives CDR1 MGHDK, CDR2 SYGVNS. Trimming took 1 base from V and 5 from J, leaving 9 bases between them. In nucleotides, the CDR3 is TGTGCCAGCAGTGAATTGTGGGTCCACGAGCAGTACTTC. Translating it yields CASSELWVHEQYF.

The V call is TRBV5-1, the J call TRBJ2-4; maybe TRBD2 (7 bases). The DNA end lines up better with TRBJ2-7; the J call may be wrong. This CDR3 has 14 amino acids. Germline CDR1 is SGHRS and CDR2 is YFSETQ. Written as DNA, the CDR3 is TGCGCCAGCTACGGGGGGCCGAGTCCCTACGAGCAGTACTTC. Translated: CASYGGPSPYEQYF.